Each of the 27 T cell receptor beta chains below was sequenced from the same sample in a study of shared clonotypes between healthy human individuals (dated by TCRdb to 2018 to 2021). Preparation of the library involved the immunoSEQ multiplex PCR assay. Drawn from immuneACCESS, this table holds only the in-frame rearrangements with V and J called that TCRdb kept. Clones are partly lost; checked studies trace under half to an unresolved V gene and leave the rest unexplained. This sample is represented by millions of clones; just over 90% of them were singletons. Roughly 0.13% of the sample rests with the top ten. Sequencing was carried out using naive CD4+ T cells sorted from blood. This specimen's cell subset or site label, interpreted: CD45RA+ positively selected. Every receptor here comes from a man aged 18 to 29 in good health.

The chain uses TRBV27 and TRBJ2-7, with D maybe TRBD1 (6 bases). CDR1 and CDR2 (germline): MNHEY, SMNVEV (reference sequence). The V gene lost 5 bases and the J gene lost 0 bases, with 20 bases spanning the gap. CDR3 length: 17 amino acids. The CDR3 DNA reads as TGTGCCAGCAGTCCAGTTCCGGGACACGAAAGCTCCTACGAGCAGTACTTC. Its translation is CASSPVPGHESSYEQYF.

This clone was recorded only once. The genes are TRBV7-2 and TRBJ1-4, with unresolved D. The CDR3 runs 13 residues. V gave up 1 base and J gave up 5 bases, with 5 bases separating them. Germline V CDR1 and CDR2: SGHTA, FQGNSA. The CDR3 DNA reads as TGTGCCAGCAGCTTAGTAGGGAATGAAAAACTGTTTTTT. Translated: CASSLVGNEKLFF.

The chain uses TRBV30 and TRBJ1-2; D gene unclear. This CDR3 has 14 residues. Trimming took off 3 bases at V and 6 bases at J, with 17 bases between the two ends. The germline V gene encodes CDR1 GTSNPN and CDR2 SVGIG (reference sequence). CDR3: CAWSADSQTNGYTF. The CDR3 DNA reads TGTGCCTGGAGCGCCGATAGCCAAACGAATGGCTACACCTTC.

The V call is TRBV21-1, the J call TRBJ2-1; the tabulated D call, TRBD1, remains unverified against the DNA. TRBV21-1 is flagged as a pseudogene. The length of the CDR3 is 16 residues. The CDR3 nucleotides are TGTGCCAGCAGCCTGCCGCCGGGACAGGGGCACAATGAGCAGTTCTTC. The encoded protein is CASSLPPGQGHNEQFF.

The chain is built from TRBV7-2 and TRBJ1-2; 7 bases align to TRBD1. V shed 1 base and J 1 base; nucleotides not matched to a gene: 6. Germline assignment: CDR1 SGHTA and CDR2 FQGNSA. CDR3 length: 16 residues. CDR3 sequence reads: CASSLGPGQINYGYTF. In DNA form, the CDR3 reads TGTGCCAGCAGCTTAGGGCCGGGACAGATTAACTATGGCTACACCTTC.

This rearrangement joins TRBV6-5 to TRBJ2-7, with no clear D. This CDR3 spans 13 amino acids. CDR1 MNHEY and CDR2 SVGAGI come from the germline V gene. The V gene lost 5 bases and the J gene lost 2 bases, with 10 bases spanning the gap. The CDR3 DNA follows: TGTGCCAGCAGTCGGCTAGACACCTACGAGCAGTACTTC. Translation gives CASSRLDTYEQYF.

This clone was counted a single time. This same CDR3 is encoded by further DNA sequences in the sample. The V gene is TRBV7-9, the J gene TRBJ2-5; the D is unclear. The V end lost 1 base, the J end lost 1 base, and 13 bases lay between the germline ends. The length of the CDR3 is 16 residues. The germline CDR1 and CDR2 sequences are SEHNR and FQNEAQ (reference sequence). CDR3 protein: CASSLGLRAPQETQYF. CDR3 nucleotides: TGTGCCAGCAGCTTAGGGCTACGGGCACCCCAAGAGACCCAGTACTTC.

About this clone itself: The same CDR3 arises from other DNA sequences in this sample as well. This chain links TRBV19 with TRBJ1-5; 9 bases match TRBD1. V shed 5 bases and J 6 bases; nucleotides not matched to a gene: 5. This CDR3 contains 14 residues. CDR1 and CDR2 (germline): LNHDA, SQIVND (reference sequence). CDR3: CASSVTGGGQPQHF. CDR3 DNA sequence: TGTGCCAGTAGTGTGACAGGGGGAGGTCAGCCCCAGCATTTT.

This clone has a handful of counts. The rearrangement joins TRBV2 to TRBJ1-1; D gene unclear. This CDR3 region has 14 residues. Germline V gene sequence: CDR1 SNHLY, CDR2 FYNNEI. The V gene lost 8 bases and the J gene lost 2 bases, with 15 bases spanning the gap. DNA for the CDR3: TGTGCCAGCGGCCTCTTGGGCAAAAACACTGAAGCTTTCTTT. Translation gives CASGLLGKNTEAFF. Variable domain in full (rest from reference TRBV2 and TRBJ1-1): EPEVTQTPSHQVTQMGQEVILRCVPISNHLYFYWYRQILGQKVEFLVSFYNNEISEKSEIFDDQFSVERPDGSNFTLKIRSTKLEDSAMYFCASGLLGKNTEAFFGQGTRLTVV.

The chain has TRBV14 and TRBJ2-5, with 7 bases matching TRBD1. Germline loops: CDR1 SGHDN, CDR2 FVKESK. V lost 3 bases to trimming and J lost 5 bases; unmatched junction nucleotides: 9. CDR3 length: 15 amino acids. CDR3 region: CASSHFDRVVETQYF. The CDR3 nucleotides are TGTGCCAGCAGCCATTTCGACAGGGTCGTGGAGACCCAGTACTTC.

V gene TRBV19 combines with J gene TRBJ2-5; 10 nucleotides align to TRBD2. V shed 3 bases, J shed 5 bases, and the junction held 6 bases outside the gene matches. This CDR3 has 15 residues. Per germline, CDR1 LNHDA and CDR2 SQIVND (reference sequence). The CDR3 region has the DNA TGTGCCAGTAGTATGGGGCCTAGCGGGGGTGAGACCCAGTACTTC. Translation: CASSMGPSGGETQYF.

V gene TRBV5-4 combines with J gene TRBJ2-3; 11 bases are shared with TRBD2. Germline CDR1 and CDR2: SGHNT and YYREEE (reference sequence). This CDR3 has 16 residues. Trimming removed 4 bases from V and 4 bases from J; junction bases left unmatched: 8. Written as DNA, the CDR3 is TGTGCCAGCAGCCAAAGACTAGCGGGGTTCGCAGATACGCAGTATTTT. Amino acid sequence: CASSQRLAGFADTQYF.

This clone has a single count. J is TRBJ2-1 and V is TRBV19, with 8 bases identical to TRBD1. The CDR3 sequence is 16 residues long. V trimming: 3 bases; J trimming: 0 bases; junction bases outside the gene matches: 4. Germline CDR1 is LNHDA and CDR2 is SQIVND (reference sequence). DNA for the CDR3: TGTGCCAGTAGTATTTACGGGACAGGCTCCTACAATGAGCAGTTCTTC. Translation gives CASSIYGTGSYNEQFF.

A few counts support this clone. Distinct nucleotide sequences in the sample also encode this CDR3. The chain links TRBV10-1 to TRBJ2-2; D might be TRBD2 (6 bases). Germline CDR1 is WNHNN and CDR2 is SYGVQD (reference sequence). This CDR3 comprises 15 residues. Trimming shortened V by 2 bases and J by 2 bases, and 9 bases separated the two germline ends. The CDR3 DNA follows: TGCGCCAGCAGTGAGAGTAGCGGAAACACCGGGGAGCTGTTTTTT. Translating it yields CASSESSGNTGELFF.

On this clone: Other nucleotide sequences in the sample specify the same CDR3. V is TRBV30 and J is TRBJ2-1; D is tentatively TRBD1 or TRBD2 (6 bases each). This CDR3 has 15 amino acids. Trimming pared 0 bases from V and 0 bases from J, leaving 9 bases between. CDR1 and CDR2 from the germline V gene are GTSNPN and SVGIG (reference sequence). The CDR3 nucleotides read TGTGCCTGGAGTGTAGGGGGGAGCTCCTACAATGAGCAGTTCTTC. This gives the protein CAWSVGGSSYNEQFF. The entire variable domain, with the rest obtained from reference TRBV30 and TRBJ2-1, is as follows: SQTIHQWPATLVQPVGSPLSLECTVEGTSNPNLYWYRQAAGRGLQLLFYSVGIGQISSEVPQNLSASRPQDRQFILSSKKLLLSDSGFYLCAWSVGGSSYNEQFFGPGTRLTVL.

This clone is a singleton in its sample. The same CDR3 can be traced to other DNA sequences in this sample. This chain links TRBV28 with TRBJ2-5; D unresolved. Germline V CDR1 and CDR2: MDHEN, SYDVKM. V was shortened by 3 bases and J by 5 bases, with 4 bases between the two germline ends. This CDR3 has 11 residues. The DNA for the CDR3 is TGTGCCAGCAGTTTGGGGGAGACCCAGTACTTC. Translating gives CASSLGETQYF.

The chain recombines TRBV6-5 with TRBJ1-2; 8 bases agree with TRBD1. This CDR3 has 13 residues. Unmatched junction bases numbered 4, after V lost 6 bases and J lost 4 bases. Germline V gene sequence: CDR1 MNHEY, CDR2 SVGAGI. The CDR3 reads CASSPGQVYGYTF. The DNA for the CDR3 is TGTGCCAGCAGCCCGGGACAGGTCTATGGCTACACCTTC.

The gene calls are TRBV12-5 and TRBJ2-7, with TRBD2 as a possible D gene (6 bases). Looked up from germline, CDR1 is LGHNT and CDR2 is FRNRAP. V lost 5 bases, J lost 6 bases, and 14 bases lay in between. The CDR3 totals 13 residues. The CDR3 DNA reads TGTGCTAGTGGTCCCCTTGTGGGGGGCGAGCAGTACTTC. Its translation: CASGPLVGGEQYF.

The chain carries TRBV6-1 and TRBJ1-5, with D possibly being TRBD1 (6 bases). With 8 bases removed from V and 3 bases from J, the gap between germline ends came to 14 bases. Per the germline V gene, CDR1 is MNHNS and CDR2 is SASEGT. This CDR3 is 14 amino acids long. Here the CDR3 DNA reads TGTGCCAGCTCCGGGACACTGATCAATCAGCCCCAGCATTTT. Its protein product is CASSGTLINQPQHF.

The chain recombines TRBV6-1 with TRBJ1-5; D remains unclear. The V gene's germline CDR1 is MNHNS and CDR2 SASEGT. This CDR3 spans 16 amino acids. V gave up 1 base and J gave up 1 base, with 11 bases separating them. DNA for the CDR3: TGTGCCAGCAGTGAAGTTAGGGCTTCGAGCAATCAGCCCCAGCATTTT. The encoded protein is CASSEVRASSNQPQHF.

V usage is TRBV7-2 and J usage is TRBJ2-4, with 8 nucleotides matching TRBD1. V shed 6 bases and J 0 bases; nucleotides not matched to a gene: 4. The germline gives CDR1 SGHTA, CDR2 FQGNSA. The CDR3 runs 15 residues. The CDR3 DNA is TGTGCCAGCAGTTCGGACAGGGAAGCCAAAAACATTCAGTACTTC. Translation gives CASSSDREAKNIQYF. Full variable domain (outside the CDR3, taken from reference TRBV7-2 and TRBJ2-4): GAGVSQSPSNKVTEKGKDVELRCDPISGHTALYWYRQSLGQGLEFLIYFQGNSAPDKSGLPSDRFSAERTGGSVSTLTIQRTQQEDSAVYLCASSSDREAKNIQYFGAGTRLSVL.

The chain carries TRBV10-1 and TRBJ1-3, with 7 bases lining up with TRBD1. Unmatched junction bases numbered 4, after V lost 3 bases and J lost 2 bases. Germline values: CDR1 WNHNN, CDR2 SYGVQD (reference sequence). CDR3 size: 15 residues. The chain's CDR3 is CASSEKGAPGNTIYF. CDR3 bases: TGCGCCAGCAGTGAAAAGGGGGCGCCTGGAAACACCATATATTTT.

The chain recombines TRBV13 with TRBJ2-3; D gene uncertain. The CDR3 is 13 amino acids. CDR1 PRHDT and CDR2 FYEKMQ come from the germline V gene (reference sequence). Trimming removed 6 bases at V and 0 bases at J, with 7 bases between. In DNA, the CDR3 is TGTGCCAGCAGGCAACAGAGCACAGATACGCAGTATTTT. It is translated as CASRQQSTDTQYF.

The chain couples TRBV11-2 to TRBJ2-5, with D perhaps being TRBD1 or TRBD2 (5 bases each). This CDR3 has 14 amino acids. Germline V CDR1 and CDR2: SGHAT, FQNNGV. The V and J ends lost 4 bases and 4 bases respectively, with 13 bases between them. In DNA form, the CDR3 reads TGTGCCAGCAGCTGGGGGTCTCCGGGAGAGACCCAGTACTTC. As protein: CASSWGSPGETQYF.

CDR3 region: CASSLARPMIYNSPLHF. The CDR3 DNA sequence: TGTGCCAGCAGTTTAGCCAGACCTATGATTTATAATTCACCCCTCCACTTT. The chain has TRBV27 and TRBJ1-6; D remains ambiguous. The V gene lost 2 bases and the J gene lost 4 bases, with 15 bases spanning the gap. The CDR3 contains 17 residues. In germline, CDR1 is MNHEY, CDR2 SMNVEV (reference sequence).

The rearrangement uses TRBV11-2 and TRBJ2-7, with 8 bases that match TRBD2. The V segment lost 3 bases and the J segment 6 bases; nucleotides outside the gene matches: 10. The CDR3 runs 15 residues. In germline, CDR1 is SGHAT, CDR2 FQNNGV. The CDR3 loop reads CASSLRGLVGGEQYF. The CDR3 coding sequence is TGTGCCAGCAGCTTGCGGGGACTAGTCGGGGGCGAGCAGTACTTC.

This clone was observed once. The V call is TRBV10-2, the J call TRBJ2-7, with D possibly matching TRBD2 (7 bases). Trimming left V 4 bases short and J 3 bases short, with 13 bases between. CDR3 length equals 14 residues. The V gene's germline CDR1 is WSHSY and CDR2 SAAADI. The CDR3 bases are TGCGCCAGCAGTGGTGTGGGAGGGGGCTACGAGCAGTACTTC. It codes for CASSGVGGGYEQYF.